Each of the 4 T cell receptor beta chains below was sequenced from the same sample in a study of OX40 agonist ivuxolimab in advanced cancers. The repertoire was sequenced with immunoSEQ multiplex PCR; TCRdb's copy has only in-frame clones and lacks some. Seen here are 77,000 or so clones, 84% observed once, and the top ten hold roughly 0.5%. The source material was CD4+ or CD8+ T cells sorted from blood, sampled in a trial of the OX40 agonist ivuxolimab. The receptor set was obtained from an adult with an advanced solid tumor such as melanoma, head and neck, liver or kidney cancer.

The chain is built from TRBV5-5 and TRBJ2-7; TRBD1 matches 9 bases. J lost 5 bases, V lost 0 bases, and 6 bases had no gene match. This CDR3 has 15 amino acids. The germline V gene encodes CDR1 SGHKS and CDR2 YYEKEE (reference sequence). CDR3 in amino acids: CASSLGGQGRNEQYF. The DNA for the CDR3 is TGTGCCAGCAGCTTGGGGGGACAGGGCAGGAACGAGCAGTACTTC.

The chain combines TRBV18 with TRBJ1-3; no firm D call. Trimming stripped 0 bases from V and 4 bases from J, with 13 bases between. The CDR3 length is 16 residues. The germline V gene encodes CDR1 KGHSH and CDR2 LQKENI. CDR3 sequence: CASSPPGSVGGNTIYF. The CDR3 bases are TGTGCCAGCTCACCACCCGGATCAGTCGGAGGAAACACCATATATTTT.

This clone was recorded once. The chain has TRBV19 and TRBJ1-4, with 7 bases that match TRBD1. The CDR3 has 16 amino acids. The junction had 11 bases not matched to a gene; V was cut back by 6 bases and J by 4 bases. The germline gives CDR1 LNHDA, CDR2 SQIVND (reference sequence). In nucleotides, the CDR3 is TGTGCCAGTAGAAGGGACAGAGGGATCGGTAATGAAAAACTGTTTTTT. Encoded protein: CASRRDRGIGNEKLFF.

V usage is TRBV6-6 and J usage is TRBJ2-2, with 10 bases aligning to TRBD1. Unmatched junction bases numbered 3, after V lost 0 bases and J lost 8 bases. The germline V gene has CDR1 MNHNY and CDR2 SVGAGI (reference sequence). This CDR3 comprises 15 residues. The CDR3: CASSYSDRGQGELFF. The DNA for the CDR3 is TGTGCCAGCAGTTACTCCGACAGGGGGCAGGGGGAGCTGTTTTTT.